The rows below give T cell receptor beta chains drawn from one sample of a study of blood T cell repertoires in COVID-19. Generated by immunoSEQ multiplex PCR, the TCRdb table keeps only in-frame clones and is missing some. The sample lists around 130,000 clones, over 60% occurring once. Sequencing used peripheral blood. The receptors shown here come from a man in his fifties or sixties with acute or convalescent COVID-19. Each CDR3 is given with its conserved first and last residue. A D gene is named only where the DNA matches it firmly. Clone size is not always given. Where it is, it says once, few, many or a class for expanded clones.

j_gene	d_gene	abundance	v_gene	CDR3nt	CDR3aa
TRBJ2-7	TRBD2	.	TRBV18	TGTGCCAGCTCACCAGTTAGCGGGGACTCCTACGAGCAGTACTTC	CASSPVSGDSYEQYF
TRBJ1-2	.	.	TRBV28	TGTGCCAGCAGTTTTTTGAGGATGGCTGGCTACACCTTC	CASSFLRMAGYTF
TRBJ2-3	TRBD1	.	TRBV5-5	TGTGCCAGCAGCCTGGGACAGCCCCTTTCAGATACGCAGTATTTT	CASSLGQPLSDTQYF
TRBJ1-1	.	few	TRBV6-5	TGTGCCAGCAGTCCTAATACAGCGGGAGGAGCTTTCTTT	CASSPNTAGGAFF
TRBJ1-6	.	once	TRBV19	TGTGCCAGTAGTATAGTTTTTCCCCGGTGGGGGGATTCACCCCTCCACTTT	CASSIVFPRWGDSPLHF
TRBJ1-5	TRBD1	few	TRBV30	TGTGCCTGGAGTCTCCCCGGGACAGGGAATCAGCCCCAGCATTTT	CAWSLPGTGNQPQHF
TRBJ2-3	.	.	TRBV25-1	TGTGCCAGCAGTGAGGGCACCTCGGACACAGATACGCAGTATTTT	CASSEGTSDTDTQYF
TRBJ1-2	.	.	TRBV2	TGTGCCAGCAGGGGGCAAGACTATGGCTACACCTTC	CASRGQDYGYTF
TRBJ1-2	.	.	TRBV30	TGTGCCTGGAGTGTAAAGGGGGTGAACTATGGCTACACCTTC	CAWSVKGVNYGYTF
TRBJ1-2	.	.	TRBV30	TGTGCCTGGAGTGTCGACGGGGGAATCGATGGCTACACCTTC	CAWSVDGGIDGYTF
TRBJ1-1	.	.	TRBV10-1	TGCGCCAGCAGTGACAGGTACACTGAAGCTTTCTTT	CASSDRYTEAFF
TRBJ2-1	.	.	TRBV28	TGTGCCAGCAGACTTCCAGGGGTTGGGAATGAGCAGTTCTTC	CASRLPGVGNEQFF
TRBJ2-1	TRBD1	many	TRBV5-1	TGCGCCAGCAGCTTTCAACAGGGGGTGCAGTTCTTC	CASSFQQGVQFF
TRBJ2-1	.	.	TRBV7-2	TGTGCCAGCAAGGAAGGGGGGGGCTACAATGAGCAGTTCTTC	CASKEGGGYNEQFF
TRBJ2-2	.	few	TRBV4-1	TGCGCCAGCAGCCGGCAGGAGAACACCGGGGAGCTGTTTTTT	CASSRQENTGELFF
TRBJ1-5	TRBD1	once	TRBV18	TGTGCCAGCTCTGGACAGGGTGGCAATCAGCCCCAGCATTTT	CASSGQGGNQPQHF
TRBJ2-1	TRBD2	.	TRBV6-4	TGTGCCAGCAGCAGGACTAGCGGGGGGGGAATGGTCAGTGAGCAGTTCTTC	CASSRTSGGGMVSEQFF
TRBJ1-6	.	few	TRBV2	TGTGCCAGCAGTGGACAAGGGAGCTCCTATAATTCACCCCTCCACTTT	CASSGQGSSYNSPLHF
TRBJ2-2	TRBD2	.	TRBV20-1	TGCAGTGCTAGTAATAGCGGGGGTAGCGGCGGGGAGCTGTTTTTT	CSASNSGGSGGELFF
TRBJ2-1	.	few	TRBV27	TGTGCCAGCACGATCGCAGCGAGCTCCTACAATGAGCAGTTCTTC	CASTIAASSYNEQFF
TRBJ1-2	.	.	TRBV28	TGTGCCAGCGGCTCAGGAGGGACGTATGGTGGCTACACCTTC	CASGSGGTYGGYTF
TRBJ1-5	.	few	TRBV6-5	TGTGCCAGCAGGGGGGACACGGGTTATCAGCCCCAGCATTTT	CASRGDTGYQPQHF
TRBJ2-1	.	.	TRBV7-3	TGTGCCAGCAGCTTGGGAGGATCAAGCTCCTACAATGAGCAGTTCTTC	CASSLGGSSSYNEQFF
TRBJ1-1	.	.	TRBV3-1/TRBV3-2	TGTGCCAGCAGACTACAGGGAGGGACTGAAGCTTTCTTT	CASRLQGGTEAFF
TRBJ1-2	TRBD1	.	TRBV4-1	TGCGCCAGCAGCCAAGAACAGGGGGATGATGGCTACACCTTC	CASSQEQGDDGYTF
TRBJ2-3	TRBD2	once	TRBV2	TGTGCCAGCACGCTAGCGGGGGGGCAGACAGATACGCAGTATTTT	CASTLAGGQTDTQYF
TRBJ2-2	TRBD2	.	TRBV4-1	TGCGCCAGCAGCCAAGGGGAGGGAGGGGCCGGGGAGCTGTTTTTT	CASSQGEGGAGELFF
TRBJ1-4	.	.	TRBV5-1	TGCGCCAGCAGCTTGTACCCAGGGGCGCGGTGGGAAAAACTGTTTTTT	CASSLYPGARWEKLFF
TRBJ1-5	.	.	TRBV7-6	TGTGCCAGCAGCTTAGGGTTGGGAGGGGGCAATCAGCCCCAGCATTTT	CASSLGLGGGNQPQHF
TRBJ1-2	.	.	TRBV19	TGTGCCAGTAGTAAGGGGCAAGGCTATGGCTACACCTTC	CASSKGQGYGYTF